The T cell receptor beta chain described here comes from a study of graft-versus-host responses after intestinal transplantation. Study context: All recipients were transplanted with multivisceral, liver-intestinal, or isolated intestinal grafts. Recipients were all induced with anti-thymocyte globulin, then given tacrolimus and steroids for about three years. The study, taken as a whole, reports: High graft-versus-host to host-versus-graft clonal ratios were found in allografts of patients who had graft-donor T cell macrochimerism. There was an association between peak levels of circulating GvH clones and early post-transplant HvG declines.

Concerning this clone itself: Its target is not known.

TCRdb's copy holds only in-frame clones and misses some; the assay was immunoSEQ multiplex PCR. The top ten hold roughly 2.8% of the sample, which has 55,000 to 70,000 clones, around 91% seen once. Sample: PBMCs, taken approximately four months after intestinal transplantation. The source is a human patient who received an intestinal transplant, so some T cells may come from the graft donor.

DNA of the CDR3: TGTGCCAGCAGTTTATCAGGGACACCGACCTACGAGCAGTACTTC. It yields the protein CASSLSGTPTYEQYF. This chain joins TRBV28 and TRBJ2-7, with D possibly matching TRBD1 (6 bases). The length of the CDR3 is 15 residues. Trimming took off 1 base at V and 2 bases at J, with 12 bases between the two ends. Germline lookup yields CDR1 MDHEN and CDR2 SYDVKM.